Listed here are 30 T cell receptor beta chains from one sample, sequenced in a study of T cell responses to AZD1222 COVID-19 vaccine (dated by TCRdb to the early 2020s). The time point label of this sample denotes: baseline before first vaccination. The library was prepared using the immunoSEQ multiplex PCR assay. Sourced from immuneACCESS, this table was stored by TCRdb with only in-frame sequences that have V and J called. A share of the clones is absent; for the studies checked, an unresolved V gene accounts for under half, and the remainder has no known explanation. The sample contains 70,000 to 95,000 clones, 90% of them found a single time. The top ten clonotypes cover approximately 4.2% of the sample. Sequenced material: peripheral blood, taken on day 0 of AZD1222 vaccination. These receptors came from an adult in good health.

The chain couples TRBV7-2 to TRBJ2-7; D gene unclear. Germline V gene sequence: CDR1 SGHTA, CDR2 FQGNSA. V was cut by 2 bases and J by 1 base, with 15 bases left in between. CDR3 length: 16 residues. The chain's CDR3 is CASSLSGSTVSYEQYF. The CDR3 DNA sequence: TGTGCCAGCAGCTTATCTGGTTCGACCGTATCCTACGAGCAGTACTTC.

The chain links TRBV6-6 to TRBJ1-2, with 7 nucleotides matching TRBD1. The CDR3 loop spans 14 amino acids. From germline, CDR1 is MNHNY and CDR2 SVGAGI (reference sequence). The J segment lost 2 bases and the V segment lost 5 bases, leaving 5 bases of the junction unmatched. CDR3 bases: TGTGCCAGCAGTCCTACGACAGGGAACTATGGCTACACCTTC. Its protein product is CASSPTTGNYGYTF.

This clone showed up just once. The chain recombines TRBV5-5 with TRBJ1-5, with D uncertain. There are 14 residues in the CDR3. The V gene's germline CDR1 is SGHKS and CDR2 YYEKEE (reference sequence). V lost 2 bases and J lost 6, with 12 bases in between. CDR3 in DNA: TGTGCCAGCAGCTTAGGGCCAGGCTCTCAGCCCCAGCATTTT. As protein: CASSLGPGSQPQHF.

This clone was observed a handful of times. The J gene is TRBJ1-2, the V gene TRBV3-1 (or the pseudogene TRBV3-2); D is undetermined. This CDR3 has 16 amino acids. Trimming stripped 1 base from V and 8 bases from J, with 20 bases between. Germline V gene sequence: CDR1 LGHDT, CDR2 YNNKEL (reference sequence). The CDR3, as DNA: TGTGCCAGCAGCCAAGTAACCGGCTCACTTGGCGGGGGCTACACCTTC. Its protein product is CASSQVTGSLGGGYTF.

In its sample, this clone was seen once. The rearrangement joins TRBV27 to TRBJ2-3, with 10 bases matching TRBD2. The CDR3 extends over 19 amino acids. Unmatched junction bases numbered 10, after V lost 0 bases and J lost 1 base. CDR1 MNHEY and CDR2 SMNVEV come from the germline V gene (reference sequence). The CDR3 coding sequence is TGTGCCAGCAGTTTATCGAGGCTAGCGGGGGCCTCTCGCACAGATACGCAGTATTTT. Its protein product is CASSLSRLAGASRTDTQYF.

This sequence joins TRBV4-1 and TRBJ2-7; 16 positions agree with TRBD2. CDR3 length: 19 residues. V dropped 3 bases and J dropped 4; count of bases not matched to a gene: 12. Germline CDR1 reads MGHRA; CDR2 reads YSYEKL. The CDR3 here is CASSHQPGLAGGVQYEQYF. The CDR3 coding sequence is TGCGCCAGCAGCCATCAACCGGGACTAGCGGGGGGGGTACAATACGAGCAGTACTTC.

The J gene is TRBJ2-6, the V gene TRBV29-1, with D perhaps being TRBD1 or TRBD2 (5 bases each). The CDR3 is 17 amino acids. Germline V CDR1 and CDR2: SQVTM, ANQGSEA. V gave up 1 base and J gave up 4 bases, with 17 bases separating them. Here the CDR3 reads CSVEGAASGRGANVLTF. The CDR3 nucleotides are TGCAGCGTTGAAGGGGCGGCGTCGGGACGGGGGGCCAACGTCCTGACTTTC.

This chain connects TRBV11-2 to TRBJ2-5; the D is unclear. This CDR3 region has 12 residues. Germline V CDR1 and CDR2: SGHAT, FQNNGV. Trimming pared 5 bases from V and 4 bases from J, leaving 8 bases between. The CDR3 nucleotides are TGTGCCAGCAGCGCATCGGGAGAGACCCAGTACTTC. Translation gives CASSASGETQYF.

V gene TRBV1 combines with J gene TRBJ2-1; the tabulated D call, TRBD2, remains unverified against the DNA. TRBV1 is recorded as a pseudogene. This CDR3 spans 20 amino acids. The CDR3 DNA sequence: TGCACCAGCCGGGAAAGACGCGGACTAGTTGCGCTTAAGGCCTACAATGAGCAGTTCTTC. It yields the protein CTSRERRGLVALKAYNEQFF.

This rearrangement joins TRBV30 to TRBJ1-4, with D unresolved. Germline CDR1 reads GTSNPN; CDR2 reads SVGIG (reference sequence). The CDR3 is 12 amino acids. The V and J ends lost 5 bases and 8 bases respectively, with 12 bases between them. The CDR3 reads CAWGEAPEKLFF. The CDR3 DNA sequence: TGTGCCTGGGGGGAGGCCCCCGAAAAACTGTTTTTT.

The V gene is TRBV10-3, the J gene TRBJ1-3, with TRBD1 as a possible D gene (6 bases). The CDR3 loop spans 13 amino acids. The V and J ends lost 11 bases and 3 bases respectively, with 14 bases between them. Per the germline V gene, CDR1 is ENHRY and CDR2 is SYGVKD. The CDR3 nucleotides read TGTGCCGGCCGGACAGTTCTTGGAAACACCATATATTTT. It encodes CAGRTVLGNTIYF.

The chain joins TRBV2 to TRBJ1-5; no reliable D call. Trimming took off 7 bases at V and 1 base at J, with 5 bases between the two ends. Germline lookup yields CDR1 SNHLY and CDR2 FYNNEI. CDR3 length: 12 residues. CDR3 in DNA: TGTGCCAGCACTGACAGCAATCAGCCCCAGCATTTT. It specifies CASTDSNQPQHF.

The chain combines TRBV10-3 with TRBJ1-2; 7 nucleotides match TRBD1. Per germline, CDR1 ENHRY and CDR2 SYGVKD. V was pared by 6 bases and J by 4 bases, with 8 bases of the junction left unmatched. The CDR3 consists of 14 residues. This chain's CDR3 is CAIRIWDSGYGYTF. The CDR3 region has the DNA TGTGCCATCAGGATATGGGACAGCGGCTATGGCTACACCTTC.

This clone occurred once. The identical CDR3 is also encoded by other nucleotide sequences in the sample. The chain is built from TRBV7-2 and TRBJ2-7; TRBD2 matches at 11 bases. CDR3 size: 16 residues. The V segment lost 1 base and the J segment 2 bases; nucleotides outside the gene matches: 4. Germline values: CDR1 SGHTA, CDR2 FQGNSA. The CDR3 loop reads CASSLEGTSGTYEQYF. As DNA, the CDR3 is TGTGCCAGCAGCTTAGAAGGGACTAGCGGAACCTACGAGCAGTACTTC.

The chain employs TRBV5-4 and TRBJ1-1; D unclear. The CDR3 has 13 residues. The ends were cut back, 2 bases at V and 5 bases at J, with 10 bases in the middle. The germline CDR1 and CDR2 sequences are SGHNT and YYREEE (reference sequence). The CDR3, as DNA: TGTGCCAGCAGCTTCTGGGGAGGTACTGAAGCTTTCTTT. Encoded protein: CASSFWGGTEAFF.

The chain combines TRBV28 with TRBJ1-5; D gene unclear. The CDR3 is made up of 19 amino acids. The germline CDR1 and CDR2 sequences are MDHEN and SYDVKM. V gave up 6 bases and J gave up 7 bases, with 31 bases separating them. The CDR3 DNA is TGTGCCAGCAGGCGAATGCCGGGATCTTTTCTAAAGGAAAACCAGCCCCAGCATTTT. Translation gives CASRRMPGSFLKENQPQHF.

This clone was observed a handful of times. This chain links TRBV10-3 with TRBJ2-7; 7 nucleotides line up with TRBD1. CDR1 is ENHRY, CDR2 SYGVKD, per germline. The J segment lost 5 bases and the V segment lost 6 bases, leaving 10 bases of the junction unmatched. This CDR3 has 14 residues. The CDR3 bases are TGTGCCATCAGAGGGGGCGATGATATCAACGAGCAGTACTTC. Translated: CAIRGGDDINEQYF.

Concerning this clone: The junction differs from germline at one of its ends, possibly a read error. The chain employs TRBV2 and TRBJ2-1, with D perhaps matching TRBD1 or TRBD2 (5 bases each). Germline V gives CDR1 SNHLY, CDR2 FYNNEI. The CDR3 length is 13 residues. CDR3 in DNA: TGTGCCAGCAGCTACCAGGCTGGGGGTCCCCCGGTCTTC. Translating it yields CASSYQAGGPPVF.

The chain uses TRBV2 and TRBJ1-3; 10 bases line up with TRBD1. The CDR3 is 15 amino acids. After removal of 6 bases from V and 4 bases from J, the junction contained 6 bases not matched to a gene. Germline assignment: CDR1 SNHLY and CDR2 FYNNEI. In DNA, the CDR3 is TGTGCCAGCAGCCCTGGGACAGGGGAAGGAAACACCATATATTTT. Amino acid sequence: CASSPGTGEGNTIYF.

Here the CDR3 reads CASSLGSTDGYTF. CDR3 in DNA: TGTGCCAGCAGCTTGGGATCCACGGATGGCTACACCTTC. V is TRBV7-8 and J is TRBJ1-2; D is unclear. Germline V gene data show CDR1 as SGHVS and CDR2 as FQNEAQ. V gave up 3 bases and J gave up 6 bases, with 11 bases separating them. The CDR3 covers 13 residues.

This sequence joins TRBV5-1 and TRBJ2-2; possible D gene TRBD1, 6 bases. This CDR3 is 14 amino acids long. Germline V CDR1 and CDR2: SGHRS, YFSETQ. The germline V and J ends were trimmed by 7 bases and 2 bases, with 12 bases remaining between them. The CDR3 nucleotides are TGCGCCAGCTATGAAGGGGGTAACACCGGGGAGCTGTTTTTT. Translation: CASYEGGNTGELFF.

The genes are TRBV6-6 and TRBJ2-1; 8 bases fit TRBD2. The V segment lost 5 bases and the J segment 0 bases; nucleotides outside the gene matches: 12. This CDR3 region has 18 residues. Per the germline V gene, CDR1 is MNHNY and CDR2 is SVGAGI (reference sequence). CDR3 residues: CASSPRIAGSSSYNEQFF. In DNA form, the CDR3 reads TGTGCCAGCAGTCCCCGGATAGCGGGATCGAGCTCCTACAATGAGCAGTTCTTC.

For the CDR3, the DNA is TGTGCCAGCAGCTTAGGAAGGGATACGCAGTATTTT. It encodes CASSLGRDTQYF. V gene TRBV7-2 combines with J gene TRBJ2-3, with D unclear. Germline-derived CDR1 and CDR2 are SGHTA and FQGNSA. The CDR3 is 12 amino acids. The V end lost 1 base, the J end lost 6 bases, and 5 bases lay between the germline ends.

V and J are TRBV5-6 and TRBJ2-7, with D uncertain. This CDR3 contains 16 residues. The V and J ends lost 4 bases and 2 bases respectively, with 19 bases between them. Per the germline V gene, CDR1 is SGHDT and CDR2 is YYEEEE. CDR3 sequence: CASSPIWGSSTYEQYF. The CDR3 DNA reads as TGTGCCAGCAGCCCAATCTGGGGTTCTAGTACCTACGAGCAGTACTTC.

The chain joins TRBV19 to TRBJ2-6; D unclear. CDR3 length equals 16 residues. Germline lookup yields CDR1 LNHDA and CDR2 SQIVND (reference sequence). The V and J ends lost 4 bases and 0 bases respectively, with 10 bases between them. CDR3 sequence: CASSRAVASGANVLTF. The CDR3 nucleotides read TGTGCCAGTAGTAGGGCAGTCGCCTCTGGGGCCAACGTCCTGACTTTC.

The rearrangement links TRBV6-5 to TRBJ2-3; 10 nucleotides agree with TRBD2. Per germline, CDR1 MNHEY and CDR2 SVGAGI. The length of the CDR3 is 14 residues. J lost 1 base, V lost 7 bases, and 2 bases had no gene match. CDR3 in amino acids: CASMGTSGTDTQYF. CDR3 DNA sequence: TGTGCCAGCATGGGGACTAGCGGCACAGATACGCAGTATTTT.

The gene calls are TRBV29-1 and TRBJ2-7, with D uncertain. Between the trimmed V and J ends, which lost 5 bases and 4 bases, there was a span of 6 bases. CDR1 and CDR2 (germline): SQVTM, ANQGSEA. The CDR3 is 10 residues long. In DNA form, the CDR3 reads TGCAGCGTTCATATGTACGAGCAGTACTTC. Its protein is CSVHMYEQYF.

The gene calls are TRBV12-3 or TRBV12-4 and TRBJ1-2; TRBD1 is a possible D gene (5 bases). This CDR3 region has 12 residues. V shed 8 bases and J shed 1 base, with 8 bases lying between them. The CDR3 is CASFGGNYGYTF. The CDR3 coding sequence is TGTGCCAGCTTCGGGGGTAACTATGGCTACACCTTC.

The V gene is TRBV11-3, the J gene TRBJ2-7; 11 nucleotides match TRBD2. From germline, CDR1 is SGHNT and CDR2 YENEEA. The CDR3 covers 17 residues. Losses at the gene ends were 0 bases for V and 7 bases for J; bases not matched to a gene: 11. CDR3 in DNA: TGTGCCAGCAGCTTAGAGCGCGGTAGCGGGAGGGCCCGGGAGCAGTACTTC. Translated, it gives CASSLERGSGRAREQYF.

V and J are TRBV5-1 and TRBJ1-5; D unresolved. Germline V gene sequence: CDR1 SGHRS, CDR2 YFSETQ. The ends were cut back, 2 bases at V and 4 bases at J, with 7 bases in the middle. This CDR3 has 13 residues. CDR3 DNA: TGCGCCAGCAGCTTCGATAGAAATCAGCCCCAGCATTTT. Its protein is CASSFDRNQPQHF.